This T cell receptor beta chain emerged from a study of early T cells in non-severe SARS-CoV-2 infection. The CDR3 consists of 16 residues. The trim removed 1 base at V and 8 bases at J, leaving 9 bases unmatched. Germline CDR1 reads SGHAT; CDR2 reads FQNNGV. At least ten counts were recorded for this clonotype. TCRdb called the 5' RACE reads again in MiXCR, with one record for every CDR3 protein. The sample lists about 67,000 distinct CDR3 sequences; about 9.9% were seen once. Sequenced: whole blood. The sequence was collected from an adult who was a healthcare worker with PCR-confirmed SARS-CoV-2 infection or an uninfected control (not recorded which). This chain connects TRBV11-2 to TRBJ2-1, with 9 bases fitting TRBD2. The CDR3 DNA reads TGTGCCAGCAGCTTAGGGCCGGTAGCGGGAGTGGATGAGCAGTTCTTC. This sequence encodes CASSLGPVAGVDEQFF.